The T cell receptor (beta chain) under discussion was sequenced for a study of T-cell reconstitution after alpha-beta-depleted transplantation in children (dated by TCRdb to 2016 to 2017). Regarding the study in general: Using TCR repertoire profiling, the study followed T-cell immune reconstitution in a quantitative way in children after TCRalphabeta/CD19-depleted allogeneic hematopoietic cell transplantation. The full study reports these points: Over the following months the frequencies of hyperexpanded clones went down, and after one year T-cell counts and TCRbeta diversity were mostly credited to newly produced T cells. About two months after transplant, the apparently early recovery of alphabetaT-cell counts reportedly depended on just several hundred clones that had expanded rapidly and came from non-depleted graft cells. The high TCRbeta diversity at day 60 in some patients was ascribed to recipient T cells and intrathymic progenitors that had survived conditioning.

This sample's time point label indicates: day 60 (about 2 months) after transplantation. In light of the paper, this sample's treatment or condition label describes: allogeneic hematopoietic cell transplantation with graft depleted of TCRalphabeta T cells and CD19 B cells. The transplant recipients were children given TCRalphabeta/CD19-depleted allogeneic hematopoietic cell grafts. On this clonotype: It has no known antigen specificity. The sample holds no much larger clone one base away, and base qualities are not on file.

From the cysteine through the phenylalanine, the CDR3 covers 15 amino acids. Solely the CDR3 DNA is kept, with 45 bases framed from the first base. V was cut back by 7 bases and J by 0 bases, leaving a gap of 16 bases between them. Taken from the germline V gene, the CDR1 and CDR2 loops are SQVTM and ANQGSEA. Library creation used PCR. TCRdb names Illumina HiSeq 2500 as the instrument used. TCR library preparation used molecular barcoding, with unique molecular identifiers applied to normalize quantification of the TCRbeta repertoire. TCRdb itself trimmed the public reads at Q25 with fastp, ran MiXCR and retained productive beta chains. Records with the same CDR3 protein are collapsed into one entry carrying the most frequent genes and DNA. The sample yields fewer than 35,000 distinct CDR3 sequences; 5% to 7% were counted once. The leading ten clones occupy more than 20% of the sample.

This receptor was identified in a child less than two years old who had a stem cell transplant for acute myeloid leukemia, so the T cells may come from the graft donor. The source material was peripheral blood, sampled 60 days after TCRalphabeta/CD19-depleted stem cell transplant. The rearranged segments are TRBV29-1 and TRBJ2-1, with the identity of the D gene unclear. CDR3 loop: CSADLIQRSYNEQFF. The nucleotide sequence reads TGCAGCGCCGATTTGATCCAACGCTCCTACAATGAGCAGTTCTTC.